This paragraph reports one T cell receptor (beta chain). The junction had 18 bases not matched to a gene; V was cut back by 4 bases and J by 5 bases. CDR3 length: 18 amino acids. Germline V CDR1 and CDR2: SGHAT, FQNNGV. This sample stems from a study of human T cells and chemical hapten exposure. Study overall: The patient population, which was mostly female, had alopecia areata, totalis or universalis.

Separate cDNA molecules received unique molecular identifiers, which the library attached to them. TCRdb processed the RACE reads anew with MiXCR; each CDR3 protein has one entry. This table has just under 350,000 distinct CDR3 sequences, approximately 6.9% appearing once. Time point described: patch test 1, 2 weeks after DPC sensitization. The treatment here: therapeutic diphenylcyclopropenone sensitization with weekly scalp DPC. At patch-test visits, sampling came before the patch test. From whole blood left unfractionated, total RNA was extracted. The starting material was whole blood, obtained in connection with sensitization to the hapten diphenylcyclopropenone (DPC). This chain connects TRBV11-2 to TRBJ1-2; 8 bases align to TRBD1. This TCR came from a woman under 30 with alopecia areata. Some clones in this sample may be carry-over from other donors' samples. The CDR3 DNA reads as TGTGCCAGCAGCTCGCCCGGGACAGGACTTACTCTTGGGTATGGCTACACCTTC. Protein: CASSSPGTGLTLGYGYTF.